The TCR beta chain described here comes from a study of T cell repertoires in cytomegalovirus infection. This clonotype was seen ten or more times. What it recognizes is unknown. Each CDR3 protein gets one entry after TCRdb re-called the reads with MiXCR. Of roughly 230,000 distinct CDR3 sequences listed, around 15% are singletons. Study-wide results and limits: HLA-C-restricted CMV-specific TCR beta clonotypes were dominant in the ex vivo response. Cumulative frequency (of public TCR beta family members) identified carriers of CMV plus the relevant HLA.

Sequencing was carried out using CD8+ T cells from PBMCs. The sequence derives from a human donor in good health (CMV status not recorded). Some clones in this sample may be carry-over from other donors' samples.

CDR3 nucleotides: TGTGCCAGCGGCAAGGCGGGGGGCGGAAGTGAAAAACTGTTTTTT. Translated: CASGKAGGGSEKLFF. This rearrangement joins TRBV7-2 to TRBJ1-4; possible D gene TRBD1, 6 bases. V was cut by 8 bases and J by 7 bases, with 20 bases left in between. Per the germline V gene, CDR1 is SGHTA and CDR2 is FQGNSA. The CDR3 loop spans 15 amino acids. Supplemented by reference TRBV7-2 and TRBJ1-4, the full variable domain reads GAGVSQSPSNKVTEKGKDVELRCDPISGHTALYWYRQSLGQGLEFLIYFQGNSAPDKSGLPSDRFSAERTGGSVSTLTIQRTQQEDSAVYLCASGKAGGGSEKLFFGSGTQLSVL.